Described below is a single TCR beta chain sequence and its context. Its antigen is still unknown. This sample is drawn from a study of shared clonotypes between healthy human individuals. Deep level was the assay's run setting. Measured with immunoSEQ multiplex PCR; TCRdb has only the in-frame clones, and not every one. Found here are about 820,000 clones, roughly 92% of them singletons; the top ten hold more than 20%. The germline V gene encodes CDR1 SGDLS and CDR2 YYNGEE. The CDR3 has 16 amino acids. Trimming took 0 bases from V and 0 from J; bases not matched to a gene: 4. General study results and limits: A generally larger estimated richness was seen in naive subsets than in memory subsets.

As defined, naive CD8 cells were CD45RO-negative and positively selected for CCR7, with terminally differentiated effector memory CD45RA+ cells excluded. Every contributor of samples was a Caucasian grown-up residing in Nashville, Tennessee. The receptor was derived from a man in his thirties or forties in good health. The sample was naive CD8+ T cells sorted from blood. The chain combines TRBV9 with TRBJ2-5; 8 bases align to TRBD2. The CDR3 region is CASSVVGAGDQETQYF. The CDR3 DNA reads as TGTGCCAGCAGCGTAGTGGGAGCGGGAGACCAAGAGACCCAGTACTTC.